This T cell receptor (beta chain) originates from a study of chemoradiotherapy in HPV16-positive cancers. The V gene's germline CDR1 is SGHTA and CDR2 FQGTGA. The CDR3 has 15 amino acids. V dropped 4 bases and J dropped 6; count of bases not matched to a gene: 12. Using immunoSEQ multiplex PCR, the repertoire was profiled, and TCRdb retains in-frame clones only, with some absent. The data hold about 7,800 clones, with less than 75% observed a single time. This receptor was identified in a human donor with HPV-associated anogenital cancer. V and J are TRBV7-3 and TRBJ2-7; 7 nucleotides agree with TRBD2. The specimen was obtained from a patient who underwent chemoradiotherapy. The CDR3 bases are TGTGCCAGCAGCTCATCTAGCGCGGGAGTTGGCGAGCAGTACTTC. Encoded protein: CASSSSSAGVGEQYF.